This TCR beta chain stems from a study of CD8 T cells in Susac syndrome. Reverse transcription of roughly 0.45 to 1 ug RNA used random hexamers. TCRdb reprocessed the immunoSEQ multiplex PCR reads with MiXCR, giving one entry per CDR3 protein. The data contain more than 200,000 distinct CDR3 sequences, 94% of them singletons. CDR1 SEHNR and CDR2 FQNEAQ come from the germline V gene (reference sequence). Trimming took off 8 bases at V and 7 bases at J, with 11 bases between the two ends. The CDR3 sequence is 11 residues long. The sequenced material came from CD4+ T cells from PBMCs. This chain joins TRBV7-9 and TRBJ1-1; D ambiguous. The sequence was collected from a human donor with Susac syndrome. The CDR3 loop is CASSHGGEAFF. In DNA form, the CDR3 reads TGTGCCAGCTCCCATGGTGGTGAAGCTTTCTTT.